The rows below give T cell receptor beta chains drawn from one sample of a study of shared clonotypes between healthy human individuals. Measured with immunoSEQ multiplex PCR; TCRdb has only the in-frame clones, and not every one. The data show under 1,100,000 clones, with more than 75% seen just once and under 0.8% held by the top ten. Sequenced input: memory CD4+ T cells from PBMCs. The receptors originated from a man between 18 and 29 years old in good health. Some clones in this sample may be carry-over from other donors' samples. CDR3s include the opening cysteine and the closing phenylalanine or tryptophan. The order of the fields is CDR3 protein, CDR3 DNA, V gene, clone size, D gene, J gene. A D gene is named only where the DNA matches it firmly. Size is stated for part of the rows, as once, few or many counts, or as a class when the clone is expanded.

CDR3: CSVIRDSYNEQFF
DNA: TGCAGCGTTATCCGGGACTCCTACAATGAGCAGTTCTTC
V: TRBV29-1
size: .
D: .
J: TRBJ2-1

CDR3: CASSRPRDRGIATNEKLFF
DNA: TGCGCCAGCAGCCGCCCCCGGGACAGGGGGATCGCAACTAATGAAAAACTGTTTTTT
V: TRBV4-3
size: .
D: TRBD1
J: TRBJ1-4

CDR3: CASSLAVGTSGNTIYF
DNA: TGTGCCAGCAGCTTAGCAGTGGGTACATCCGGAAACACCATATATTTT
V: TRBV7-6
size: .
D: .
J: TRBJ1-3

CDR3: CASSFLDRTGGYGYTF
DNA: TGTGCCAGCAGTTTCCTAGACCGGACAGGGGGCTATGGCTACACCTTC
V: TRBV28
size: once
D: TRBD1
J: TRBJ1-2

CDR3: CASSSGLAGGTDTQYF
DNA: TGTGCCAGCAGTTCGGGACTAGCGGGAGGCACAGATACGCAGTATTTT
V: TRBV11-3
size: .
D: TRBD2
J: TRBJ2-3

CDR3: CASSPRGRSTDTQYF
DNA: TGTGCCAGCAGTCCTCGGGGAAGAAGCACAGATACGCAGTATTTT
V: TRBV7-3
size: once
D: .
J: TRBJ2-3

CDR3: CASSLGQTPQETQYF
DNA: TGTGCCAGCAGCTTAGGGCAAACTCCACAAGAGACCCAGTACTTC
V: TRBV7-9
size: .
D: .
J: TRBJ2-5

CDR3: CASSQGRGGETQYF
DNA: TGCGCCAGCAGCCAAGGAAGAGGAGGGGAGACCCAGTACTTC
V: TRBV4-1
size: once
D: .
J: TRBJ2-5

CDR3: CASSVLDGDTQYF
DNA: TGTGCCAGCAGTGTCCTCGACGGAGATACGCAGTATTTT
V: TRBV28
size: many
D: .
J: TRBJ2-3

CDR3: CSVGWGGADTQYF
DNA: TGCAGCGTTGGCTGGGGAGGGGCAGATACGCAGTATTTT
V: TRBV29-1
size: .
D: TRBD2
J: TRBJ2-3

CDR3: CASSTVVYAGRNYNEQFF
DNA: TGTGCCAGTAGTACCGTGGTTTACGCGGGACGTAACTACAATGAGCAGTTCTTC
V: TRBV19
size: few
D: .
J: TRBJ2-1

CDR3: CASSLAGSSYEQYF
DNA: TGCGCCAGCAGCTTGGCAGGGAGCTCCTACGAGCAGTACTTC
V: TRBV5-1
size: few
D: .
J: TRBJ2-7

CDR3: CAWSGPRDSFYEQYF
DNA: TGTGCCTGGAGTGGCCCCCGGGACAGCTTCTACGAGCAGTACTTC
V: TRBV30
size: .
D: TRBD1
J: TRBJ2-7

CDR3: CASSSRSYEQYF
DNA: TGTGCCAGCAGTTCCCGGTCCTACGAGCAGTACTTC
V: TRBV28
size: many
D: .
J: TRBJ2-7